A single sample is the source of the 8 T cell receptor beta chains below, sequenced in a study of blood T cell repertoires in COVID-19. Profiling relied on immunoSEQ multiplex PCR, and the TCRdb table lists in-frame clones only, not all of them. Here the sample spans around 65,000 clones, about 81% being singletons. Sequences were obtained from peripheral blood. The receptors were gathered from a man older than 75 with acute or convalescent COVID-19.

This clone was seen a handful of times. The CDR3 DNA is TGTGCCAGTAAGGGGGCCGGATTGGTTGGCTACACCTTC. Its protein product is CASKGAGLVGYTF. This chain links TRBV19 with TRBJ1-2; TRBD1 aligns across 7 bases. Losses at the gene ends were 7 bases for V and 7 bases for J; bases not matched to a gene: 9. Germline CDR1 reads LNHDA; CDR2 reads SQIVND (reference sequence). This CDR3 is 13 amino acids long.

V gene TRBV7-2 combines with J gene TRBJ1-1; a possible D gene is TRBD1 (5 bases). Trimming left V 5 bases short and J 6 bases short, with 16 bases between. This CDR3 has 14 residues. Germline lookup yields CDR1 SGHTA and CDR2 FQGNSA. CDR3 sequence reads: CASSPTVMSAEAFF. As DNA, the CDR3 is TGTGCCAGCAGCCCGACAGTTATGAGCGCTGAAGCTTTCTTT.

The sample holds a few counts of this clone. This rearrangement joins TRBV13 to TRBJ1-3, with D tentatively TRBD1 (6 bases). The CDR3 covers 14 residues. The germline V gene encodes CDR1 PRHDT and CDR2 FYEKMQ (reference sequence). Trimming cost V 5 bases and J 4 bases, with 12 bases left between them. The DNA of the CDR3 is TGTGCCAGCAGCATCAAGGGGGACGGAAACACCATATATTTT. Its translation: CASSIKGDGNTIYF.

The chain uses TRBV4-1 and TRBJ1-2; 10 positions agree with TRBD1. Per the germline V gene, CDR1 is MGHRA and CDR2 is YSYEKL. The CDR3 has 15 amino acids. J lost 4 bases, V lost 3 bases, and 5 bases had no gene match. The CDR3 DNA reads TGCGCCAGCAGCCACCCGACAGGGGGCAGCTATGGCTACACCTTC. This encodes CASSHPTGGSYGYTF.

The chain employs TRBV4-1 and TRBJ1-3, with TRBD1 matching 9 bases. Germline V gene data show CDR1 as MGHRA and CDR2 as YSYEKL. The CDR3 loop spans 18 amino acids. V lost 3 bases and J lost 2; bases outside the gene matches: 11. CDR3 amino acids: CASSQRNRGRIPGNTIYF. Written as DNA, the CDR3 is TGCGCCAGCAGCCAGAGGAACAGGGGGCGCATCCCTGGAAACACCATATATTTT.

This clone was picked up one time. The chain joins TRBV27 to TRBJ1-2; no reliable D call. V lost 2 bases, J lost 1 base, and 5 bases lay in between. Germline V lookup: CDR1 MNHEY, CDR2 SMNVEV (reference sequence). The CDR3 has 13 amino acids. The CDR3 spells CASSLGSNYGYTF. CDR3 DNA sequence: TGTGCCAGCAGTTTAGGCAGTAACTATGGCTACACCTTC.

V usage is TRBV5-4 and J usage is TRBJ2-7; possibly TRBD2 for D (6 bases). CDR1 is SGHNT, CDR2 YYREEE, per germline (reference sequence). V was trimmed by 4 bases and J by 7 bases, leaving 9 bases between them. CDR3 length: 11 amino acids. CDR3 coding DNA: TGTGCCAGCAGCAAGGAGGGGGAGCAGTACTTC. The encoded protein is CASSKEGEQYF.

The chain joins TRBV7-8 to TRBJ2-4; 14 positions agree with TRBD2. CDR1 and CDR2 from the germline V gene are SGHVS and FQNEAQ. Unmatched junction bases numbered 14, after V lost 4 bases and J lost 9 bases. The CDR3 totals 18 residues. The CDR3 protein is CASSYPLGLAGEKSIQYF. The DNA for the CDR3 is TGTGCCAGCAGCTACCCGTTGGGACTAGCGGGGGAGAAGAGCATTCAGTACTTC.